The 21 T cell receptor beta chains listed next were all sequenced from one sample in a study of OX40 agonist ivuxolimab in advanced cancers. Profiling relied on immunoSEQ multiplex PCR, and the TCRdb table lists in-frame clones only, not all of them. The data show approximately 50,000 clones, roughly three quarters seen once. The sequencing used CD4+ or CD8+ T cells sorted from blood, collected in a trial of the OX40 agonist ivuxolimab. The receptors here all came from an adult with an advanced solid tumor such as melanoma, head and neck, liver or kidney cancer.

CDR3 sequence reads: CASSFLYQGSGNTIYF. The CDR3 DNA sequence: TGTGCCAGCAGCTTCTTGTATCAAGGCTCTGGAAACACCATATATTTT. The rearrangement joins TRBV7-9 to TRBJ1-3; no clear D gene. Trimming shortened V by 3 bases and J by 0 bases, and 12 bases separated the two germline ends. The CDR3 extends over 16 amino acids. Germline V CDR1 and CDR2: SEHNR, FQNEAQ (reference sequence).

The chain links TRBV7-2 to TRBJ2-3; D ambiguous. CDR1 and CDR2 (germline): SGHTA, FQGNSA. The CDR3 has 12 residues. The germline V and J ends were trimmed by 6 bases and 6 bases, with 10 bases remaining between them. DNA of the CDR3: TGTGCCAGCAGGTCTATAGGGGATACGCAGTATTTT. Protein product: CASRSIGDTQYF.

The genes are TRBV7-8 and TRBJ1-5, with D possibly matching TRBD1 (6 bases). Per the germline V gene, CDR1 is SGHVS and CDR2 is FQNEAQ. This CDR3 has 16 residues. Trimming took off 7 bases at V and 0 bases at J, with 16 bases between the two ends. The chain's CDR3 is CASTLKGGYSNQPQHF. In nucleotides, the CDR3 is TGTGCCAGCACTCTCAAGGGGGGCTATAGCAATCAGCCCCAGCATTTT.

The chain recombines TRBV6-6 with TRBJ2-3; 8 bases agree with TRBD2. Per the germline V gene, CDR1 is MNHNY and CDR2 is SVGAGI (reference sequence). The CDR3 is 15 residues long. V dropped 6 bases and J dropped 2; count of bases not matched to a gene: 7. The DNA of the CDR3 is TGTGCCAGCAGCCGCTTAGCGGGGTACACAGATACGCAGTATTTT. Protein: CASSRLAGYTDTQYF.

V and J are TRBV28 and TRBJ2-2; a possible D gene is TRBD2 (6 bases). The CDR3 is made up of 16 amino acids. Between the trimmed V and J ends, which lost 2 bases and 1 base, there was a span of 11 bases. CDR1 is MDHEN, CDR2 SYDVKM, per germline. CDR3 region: CASSLTGTLNTGELFF. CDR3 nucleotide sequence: TGTGCCAGCAGTTTAACCGGGACTCTGAACACCGGGGAGCTGTTTTTT.

CDR3 residues: CSVNRGNFARDGYTF. In DNA form, the CDR3 reads TGCAGCGTAAACAGGGGAAACTTCGCTCGGGATGGCTACACCTTC. The genes are TRBV29-1 and TRBJ1-2; the match to TRBD1 covers 7 bases. The CDR3 is made up of 15 amino acids. V shed 6 bases and J 6 bases; nucleotides not matched to a gene: 16. CDR1 and CDR2 (germline): SQVTM, ANQGSEA. Full variable domain (remainder filled in from reference TRBV29-1 and TRBJ1-2): SAVISQKPSRDICQRGTSLTIQCQVDSQVTMMFWYRQQPGQSLTLIATANQGSEATYESGFVIDKFPISRPNLTFSTLTVSNMSPEDSSIYLCSVNRGNFARDGYTFGSGTRLTVV.

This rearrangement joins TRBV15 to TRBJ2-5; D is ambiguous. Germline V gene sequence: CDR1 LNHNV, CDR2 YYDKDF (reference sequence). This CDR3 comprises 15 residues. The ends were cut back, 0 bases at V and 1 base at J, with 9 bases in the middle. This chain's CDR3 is CATSRDRLTQETQYF. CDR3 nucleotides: TGTGCCACCAGCAGAGATCGGCTAACCCAAGAGACCCAGTACTTC.

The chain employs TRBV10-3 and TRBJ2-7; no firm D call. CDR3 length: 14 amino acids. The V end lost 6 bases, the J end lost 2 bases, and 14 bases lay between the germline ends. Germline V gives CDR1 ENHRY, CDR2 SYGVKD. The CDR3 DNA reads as TGTGCCATCAGGTCAGGCAGGACCACCTACGAGCAGTACTTC. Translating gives CAIRSGRTTYEQYF.

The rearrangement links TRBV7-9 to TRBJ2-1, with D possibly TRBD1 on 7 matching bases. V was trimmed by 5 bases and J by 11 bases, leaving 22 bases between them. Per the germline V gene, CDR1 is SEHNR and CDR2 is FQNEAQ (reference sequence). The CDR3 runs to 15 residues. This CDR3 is CASSPRGQGTVQQFF. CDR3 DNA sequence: TGTGCCAGCAGCCCTAGGGGGCAAGGGACTGTTCAGCAGTTCTTC.

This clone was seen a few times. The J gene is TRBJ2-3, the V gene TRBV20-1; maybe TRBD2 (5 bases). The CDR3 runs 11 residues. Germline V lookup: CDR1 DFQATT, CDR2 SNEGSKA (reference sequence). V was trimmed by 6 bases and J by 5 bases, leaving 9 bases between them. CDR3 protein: CSAGGRDTQYF. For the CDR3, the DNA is TGCAGTGCGGGCGGGCGAGATACGCAGTATTTT.

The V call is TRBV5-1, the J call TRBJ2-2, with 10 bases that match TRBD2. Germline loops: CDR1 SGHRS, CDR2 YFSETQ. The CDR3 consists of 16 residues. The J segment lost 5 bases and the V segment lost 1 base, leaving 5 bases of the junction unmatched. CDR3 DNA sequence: TGCGCCAGCAGCTTGTTTACTAGCGGGAAGACCGGGGAGCTGTTTTTT. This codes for CASSLFTSGKTGELFF.

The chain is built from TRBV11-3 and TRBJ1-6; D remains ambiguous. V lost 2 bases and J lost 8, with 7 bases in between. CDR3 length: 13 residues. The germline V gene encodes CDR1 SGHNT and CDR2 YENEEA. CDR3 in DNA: TGTGCCAGCAGCTTATTTCAGGATTCACCCCTCCACTTT. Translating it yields CASSLFQDSPLHF.

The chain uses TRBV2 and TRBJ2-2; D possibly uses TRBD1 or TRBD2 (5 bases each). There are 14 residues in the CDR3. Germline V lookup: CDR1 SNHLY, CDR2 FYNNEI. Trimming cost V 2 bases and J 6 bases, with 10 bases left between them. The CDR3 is CASSERGAAGELFF. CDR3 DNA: TGTGCCAGCAGTGAAAGAGGGGCGGCCGGGGAGCTGTTTTTT.

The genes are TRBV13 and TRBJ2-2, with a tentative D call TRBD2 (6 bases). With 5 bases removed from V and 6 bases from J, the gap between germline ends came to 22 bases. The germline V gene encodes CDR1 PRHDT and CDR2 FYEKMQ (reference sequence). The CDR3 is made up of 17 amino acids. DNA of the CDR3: TGTGCCAGCAGCCCTCCGCCCGTGGGGGACTCGGCCGGGGAGCTGTTTTTT. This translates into CASSPPPVGDSAGELFF.

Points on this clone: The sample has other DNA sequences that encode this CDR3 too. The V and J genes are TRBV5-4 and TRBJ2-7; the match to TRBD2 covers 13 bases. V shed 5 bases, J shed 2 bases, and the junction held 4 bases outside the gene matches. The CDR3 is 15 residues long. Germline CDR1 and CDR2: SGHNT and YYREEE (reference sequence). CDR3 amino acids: CASSLGLAGAYEQYF. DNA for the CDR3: TGTGCCAGCAGTTTAGGACTAGCGGGAGCCTACGAGCAGTACTTC.

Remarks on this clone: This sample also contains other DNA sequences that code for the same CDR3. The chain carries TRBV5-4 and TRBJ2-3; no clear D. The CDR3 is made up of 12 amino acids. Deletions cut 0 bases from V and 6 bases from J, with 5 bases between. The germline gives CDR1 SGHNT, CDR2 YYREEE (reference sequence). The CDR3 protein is CASSLDRDTQYF. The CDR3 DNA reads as TGTGCCAGCAGCTTGGATCGTGATACGCAGTATTTT.

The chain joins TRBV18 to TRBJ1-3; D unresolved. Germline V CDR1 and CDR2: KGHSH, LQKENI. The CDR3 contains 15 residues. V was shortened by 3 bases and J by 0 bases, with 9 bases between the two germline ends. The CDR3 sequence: CASSPDPRSGNTIYF. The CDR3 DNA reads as TGTGCCAGCTCACCCGACCCCCGCTCTGGAAACACCATATATTTT.

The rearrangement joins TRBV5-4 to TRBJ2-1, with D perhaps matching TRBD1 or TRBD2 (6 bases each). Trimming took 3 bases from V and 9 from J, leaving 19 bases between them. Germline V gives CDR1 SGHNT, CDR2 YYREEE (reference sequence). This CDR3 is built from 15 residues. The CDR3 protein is CASSWDGGGYGEQFF. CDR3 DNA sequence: TGTGCCAGCAGCTGGGACGGAGGGGGATATGGTGAGCAGTTCTTC.

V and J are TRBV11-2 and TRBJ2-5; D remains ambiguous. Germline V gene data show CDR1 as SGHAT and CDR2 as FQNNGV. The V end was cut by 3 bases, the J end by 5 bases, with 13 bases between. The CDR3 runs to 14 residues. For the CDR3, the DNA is TGTGCCAGCAGCTTTGGGTCTGTGGGGGAGACCCAGTACTTC. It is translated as CASSFGSVGETQYF.

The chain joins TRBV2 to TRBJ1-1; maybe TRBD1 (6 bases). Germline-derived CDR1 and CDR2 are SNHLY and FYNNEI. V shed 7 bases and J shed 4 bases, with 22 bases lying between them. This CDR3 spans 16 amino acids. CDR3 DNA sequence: TGTGCCAGCACCGACCGCGGGACACAAAAGGGCACTGAAGCTTTCTTT. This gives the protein CASTDRGTQKGTEAFF.

The CDR3 loop reads CASSSSQGSLSLTQYF. For the CDR3, the DNA is TGTGCCAGCAGCAGCTCGCAGGGAAGCCTTTCCCTTACGCAGTATTTT. V gene TRBV5-4 combines with J gene TRBJ2-3; the D gene is possibly TRBD1 (5 bases). CDR1 is SGHNT, CDR2 YYREEE, per germline (reference sequence). The V end was cut by 4 bases, the J end by 8 bases, with 23 bases between. There are 16 residues in the CDR3.